This TCR beta chain was obtained from a study of blood T cell repertoires in COVID-19. This CDR3 is 11 amino acids long. In germline, CDR1 is MNHEY, CDR2 SVGAGI. Trimming removed 8 bases at V and 2 bases at J, with 7 bases between. In the study's own analysis: The authors estimated nucleated cell counts from reference gene primer amplification. Only in-frame clones appear in the TCRdb table, and some are missing; sequencing was by immunoSEQ multiplex PCR. D and trimming come from the DNA, and the V and J calls and clone size come from that table. The sample has 350,000 to 400,000 clones; 80% to 90% are singletons. Enrolment of Seattle patients took place during active infection, and they were followed longitudinally.

The sequence was collected from a woman between 55 and 75 years old with COVID-19, enrolled during active disease. The rearrangement joins TRBV6-5 to TRBJ2-7; D is undetermined. Material: peripheral blood. CDR3 coding DNA: TGTGCCAGCGTTAAAACCTACGAGCAGTACTTC. It specifies CASVKTYEQYF.